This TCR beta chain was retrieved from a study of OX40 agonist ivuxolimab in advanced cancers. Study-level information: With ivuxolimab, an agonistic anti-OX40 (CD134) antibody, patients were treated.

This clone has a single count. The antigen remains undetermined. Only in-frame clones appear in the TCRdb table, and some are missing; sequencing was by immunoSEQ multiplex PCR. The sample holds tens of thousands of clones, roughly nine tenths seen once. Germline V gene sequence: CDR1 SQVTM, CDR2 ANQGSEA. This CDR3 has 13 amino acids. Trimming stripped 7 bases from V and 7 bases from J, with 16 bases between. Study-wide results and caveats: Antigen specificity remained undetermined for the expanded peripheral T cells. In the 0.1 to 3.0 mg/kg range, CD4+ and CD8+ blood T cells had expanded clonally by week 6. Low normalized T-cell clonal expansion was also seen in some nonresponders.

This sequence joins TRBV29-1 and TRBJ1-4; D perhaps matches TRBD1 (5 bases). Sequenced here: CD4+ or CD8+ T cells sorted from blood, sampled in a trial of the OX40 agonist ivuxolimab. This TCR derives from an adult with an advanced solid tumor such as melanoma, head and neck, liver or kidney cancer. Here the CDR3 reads CSADGGNAEKLFF. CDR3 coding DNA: TGCAGCGCCGACGGGGGGAACGCTGAAAAACTGTTTTTT.